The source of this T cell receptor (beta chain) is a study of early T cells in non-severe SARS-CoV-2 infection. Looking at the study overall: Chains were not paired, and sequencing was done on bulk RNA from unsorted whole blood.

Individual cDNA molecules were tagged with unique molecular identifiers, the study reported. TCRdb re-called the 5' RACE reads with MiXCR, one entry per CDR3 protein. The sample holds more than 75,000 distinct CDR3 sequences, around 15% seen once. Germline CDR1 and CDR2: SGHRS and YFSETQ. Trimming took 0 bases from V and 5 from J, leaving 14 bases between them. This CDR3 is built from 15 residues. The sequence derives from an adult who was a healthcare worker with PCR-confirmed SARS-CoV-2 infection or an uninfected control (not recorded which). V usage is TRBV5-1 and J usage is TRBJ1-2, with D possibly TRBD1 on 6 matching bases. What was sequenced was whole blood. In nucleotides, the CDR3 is TGCGCCAGCAGCTTGGTACAGGACAGTGTATATGGCTACACCTTC. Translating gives CASSLVQDSVYGYTF.